This paragraph covers one T cell receptor beta chain sequence. As yet, its antigen is unknown. The CDR3 has 15 amino acids. The V gene's germline CDR1 is SGHNT and CDR2 YENEEA. The trim removed 5 bases at V and 7 bases at J, leaving 7 bases unmatched. This specimen belongs to a study of T-cell memory formation after mild COVID-19. Findings and caveats of the study: Clones that shrank (day 15 to 85) were balanced CD4/CD8, whereas later expanders leaned CD4+. A second wave of clones peaked on day 37, and their SARS-CoV-2 specificity went unconfirmed. In pre-infection memory, a portion of responding clones appeared, which suggested that cross-reactive memory joined.

Constant-segment-primed 5'RACE gave TCR alpha and TCR beta cDNA libraries with sample barcodes and UMIs. TCRdb ran MiXCR on the 5' RACE reads and lists one entry per CDR3 protein. The profile covers tens of thousands of distinct CDR3 sequences, with around 15% appearing a single time and around 31% taken by the ten largest. This TCR was sampled from an adult woman who had mild COVID-19 (a few samples of this study predate the infection). Cell type and time point are not known. Sequencing was performed on PBMCs or a T cell subset sorted from them (not recorded which). This chain links TRBV11-3 with TRBJ2-1; 11 positions agree with TRBD2. The CDR3 region is CASSLLSGGANEQFF. The CDR3 region has the DNA TGTGCCAGCAGCCTCCTTAGCGGGGGGGCAAATGAGCAGTTCTTC.